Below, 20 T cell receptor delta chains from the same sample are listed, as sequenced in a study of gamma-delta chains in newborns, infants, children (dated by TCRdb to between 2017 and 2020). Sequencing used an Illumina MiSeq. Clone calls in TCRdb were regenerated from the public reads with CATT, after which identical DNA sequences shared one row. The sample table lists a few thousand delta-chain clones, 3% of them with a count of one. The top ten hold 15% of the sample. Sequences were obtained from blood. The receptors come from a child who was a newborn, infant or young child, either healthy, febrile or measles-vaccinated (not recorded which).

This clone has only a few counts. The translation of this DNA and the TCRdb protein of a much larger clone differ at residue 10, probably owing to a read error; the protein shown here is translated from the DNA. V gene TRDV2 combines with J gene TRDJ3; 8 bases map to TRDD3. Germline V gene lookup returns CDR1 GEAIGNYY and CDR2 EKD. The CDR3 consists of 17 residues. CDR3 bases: TGTGCCTGTGACAGTACTGGGGGCTCCTTGGACACCCGACAGATGTTTTTC. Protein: CACDSTGGSLDTRQMFF.

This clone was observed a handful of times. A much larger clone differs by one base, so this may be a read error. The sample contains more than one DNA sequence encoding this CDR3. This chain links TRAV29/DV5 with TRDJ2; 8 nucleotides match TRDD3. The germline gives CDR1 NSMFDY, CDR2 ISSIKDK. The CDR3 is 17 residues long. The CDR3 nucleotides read TGTGCAGCAACCCCAGTACTGGGGGCCCCTTTGACGGCACAACTCTTCTTT. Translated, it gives CAATPVLGAPLTAQLFF.

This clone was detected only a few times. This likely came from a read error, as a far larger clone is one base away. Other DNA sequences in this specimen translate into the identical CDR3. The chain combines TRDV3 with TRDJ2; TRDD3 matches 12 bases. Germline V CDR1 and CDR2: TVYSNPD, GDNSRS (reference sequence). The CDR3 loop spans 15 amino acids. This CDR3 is CACPPTGGYTAQLFF. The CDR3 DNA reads TGCGCCTGCCCGCCTACTGGGGGATACACGGCACAACTCTTCTTT.

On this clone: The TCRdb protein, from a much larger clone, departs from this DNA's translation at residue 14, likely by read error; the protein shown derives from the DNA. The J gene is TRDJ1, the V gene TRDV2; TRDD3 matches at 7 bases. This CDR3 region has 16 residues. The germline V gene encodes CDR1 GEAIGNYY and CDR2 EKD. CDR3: CACDTGGGSYTDKHIF. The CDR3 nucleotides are TGTGCCTGTGACACAGGAGGGGGATCGTACACCGATAAACACATCTTT.

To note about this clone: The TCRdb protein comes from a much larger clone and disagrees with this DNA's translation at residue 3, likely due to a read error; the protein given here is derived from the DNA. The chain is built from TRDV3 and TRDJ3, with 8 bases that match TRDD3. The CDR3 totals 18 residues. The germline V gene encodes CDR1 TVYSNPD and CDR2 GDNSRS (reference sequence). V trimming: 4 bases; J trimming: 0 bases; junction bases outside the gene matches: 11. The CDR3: CAYADWGPSSWDTRQMFF. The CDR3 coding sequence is TGTGCCTATGCCGACTGGGGGCCTAGCTCCTGGGACACCCGACAGATGTTTTTC.

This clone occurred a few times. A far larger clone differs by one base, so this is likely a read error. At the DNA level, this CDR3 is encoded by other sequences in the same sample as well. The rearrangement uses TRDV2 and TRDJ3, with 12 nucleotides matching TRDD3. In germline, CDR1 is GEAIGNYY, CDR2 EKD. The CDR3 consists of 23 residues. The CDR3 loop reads CACDTIRLSGGYEVSWDTRQMFF. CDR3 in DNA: TGTGCCTGTGACACGATCCGACTCTCTGGGGGATACGAGGTCTCCTGGGACACCCGGCAGATGTTTTTC.

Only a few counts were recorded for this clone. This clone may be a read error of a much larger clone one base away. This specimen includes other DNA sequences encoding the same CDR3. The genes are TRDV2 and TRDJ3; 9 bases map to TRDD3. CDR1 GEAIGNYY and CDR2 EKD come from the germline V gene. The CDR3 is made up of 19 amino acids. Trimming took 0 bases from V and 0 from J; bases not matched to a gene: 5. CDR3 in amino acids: CACDTGGYPSSWDTRQMFF. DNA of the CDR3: TGTGCCTGTGACACCGGGGGATACCCCAGCTCCTGGGACACCCGACAGATGTTTTTC.

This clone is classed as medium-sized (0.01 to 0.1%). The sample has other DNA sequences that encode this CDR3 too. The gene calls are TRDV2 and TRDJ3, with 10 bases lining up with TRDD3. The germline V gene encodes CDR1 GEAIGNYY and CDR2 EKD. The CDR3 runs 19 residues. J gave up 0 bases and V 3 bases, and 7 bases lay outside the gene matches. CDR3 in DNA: TGTGCCTGTGACTCCACTGGGGGATTCCGCTCCTGGGACACCCGACAGATGTTTTTC. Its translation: CACDSTGGFRSWDTRQMFF.

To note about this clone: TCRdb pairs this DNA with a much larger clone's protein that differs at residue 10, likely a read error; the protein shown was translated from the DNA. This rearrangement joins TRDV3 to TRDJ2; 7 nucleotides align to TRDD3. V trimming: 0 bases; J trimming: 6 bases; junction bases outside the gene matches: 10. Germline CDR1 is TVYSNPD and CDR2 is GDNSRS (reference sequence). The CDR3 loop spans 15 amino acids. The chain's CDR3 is CAFREGRIRPAQLFF. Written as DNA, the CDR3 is TGTGCCTTTAGAGAGGGGCGGATACGGCCAGCACAACTCTTCTTT. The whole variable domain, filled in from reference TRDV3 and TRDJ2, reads CDKVTQSSPDQTVASGSEVVLLCTYDTVYSNPDLFWYRIRPDYSFQFVFYGDNSRSEGADFTQGRFSVKHILTQKAFHLVISPVRTEDSATYYCAFREGRIRPAQLFFGKGTQLIVEP.

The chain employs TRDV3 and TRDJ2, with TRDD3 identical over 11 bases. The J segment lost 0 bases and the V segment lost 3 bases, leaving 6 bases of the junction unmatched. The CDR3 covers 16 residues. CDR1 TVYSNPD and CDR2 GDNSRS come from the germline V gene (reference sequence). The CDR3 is CALPGGYWALTAQLFF. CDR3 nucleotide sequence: TGTGCCTTACCTGGGGGATACTGGGCTTTGACAGCACAACTCTTCTTT.

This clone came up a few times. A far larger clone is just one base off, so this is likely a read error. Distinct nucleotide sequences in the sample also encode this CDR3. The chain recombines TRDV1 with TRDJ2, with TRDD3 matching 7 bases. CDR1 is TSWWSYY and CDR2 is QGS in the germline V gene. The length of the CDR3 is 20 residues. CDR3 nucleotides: TGTGCTCTTGGGGAACTAGGGTGGAACATGGGGGACCCTTTGACGGCACAACTCTTCTTT. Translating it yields CALGELGWNMGDPLTAQLFF.

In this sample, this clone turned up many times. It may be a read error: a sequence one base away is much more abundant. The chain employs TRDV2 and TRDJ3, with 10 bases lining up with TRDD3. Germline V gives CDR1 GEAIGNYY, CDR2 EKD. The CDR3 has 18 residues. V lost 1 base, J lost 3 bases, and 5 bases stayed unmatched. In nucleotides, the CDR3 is TGTGCCTGTGACACGGTGGGGGATACCGTCTGGGACACCCGACAGATGTTTTTC. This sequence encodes CACDTVGDTVWDTRQMFF.

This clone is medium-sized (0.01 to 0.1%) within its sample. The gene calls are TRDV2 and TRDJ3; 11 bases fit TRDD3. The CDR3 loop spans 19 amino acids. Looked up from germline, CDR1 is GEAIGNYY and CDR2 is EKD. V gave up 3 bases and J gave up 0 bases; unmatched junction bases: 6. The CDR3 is CACDPVLGDSSWDTRQMFF. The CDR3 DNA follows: TGTGCCTGTGACCCAGTACTGGGGGATAGCTCCTGGGACACCCGACAGATGTTTTTC.

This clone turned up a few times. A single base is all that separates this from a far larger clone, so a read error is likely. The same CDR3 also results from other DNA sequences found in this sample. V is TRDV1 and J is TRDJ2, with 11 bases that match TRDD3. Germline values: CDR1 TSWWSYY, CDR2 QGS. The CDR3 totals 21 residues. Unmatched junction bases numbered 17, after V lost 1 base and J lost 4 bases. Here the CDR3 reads CALGEPILFLLGDRATAQLFF. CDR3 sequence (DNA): TGTGCTCTTGGGGAACCCATCCTATTCCTACTGGGGGATAGGGCGACAGCACAACTCTTCTTT.

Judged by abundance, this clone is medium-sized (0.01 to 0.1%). CDR3 in amino acids: CACDTVLGDTLPSWDTRQMFF. For the CDR3, the DNA is TGTGCCTGTGACACCGTGTTGGGGGATACGCTTCCTTCCTGGGACACCCGACAGATGTTTTTC. This chain connects TRDV2 to TRDJ3; 11 bases are a match to TRDD3. The germline gives CDR1 GEAIGNYY, CDR2 EKD. The CDR3 spans 21 residues. The trim removed 0 bases at V and 1 base at J, leaving 10 bases unmatched.

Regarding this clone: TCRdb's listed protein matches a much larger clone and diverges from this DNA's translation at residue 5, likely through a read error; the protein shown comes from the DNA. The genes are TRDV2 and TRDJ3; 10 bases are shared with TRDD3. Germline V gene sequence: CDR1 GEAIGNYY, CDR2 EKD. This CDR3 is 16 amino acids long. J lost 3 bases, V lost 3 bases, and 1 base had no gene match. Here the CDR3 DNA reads TGTGCCTGTGACGCTGGGGGATACTGGGACACCCGACAGATGTTTTTC. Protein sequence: CACDAGGYWDTRQMFF.

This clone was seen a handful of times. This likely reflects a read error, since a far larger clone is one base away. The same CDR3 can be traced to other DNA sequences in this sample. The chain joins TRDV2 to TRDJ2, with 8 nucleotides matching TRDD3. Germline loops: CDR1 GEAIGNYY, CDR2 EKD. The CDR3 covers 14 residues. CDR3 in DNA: TGTGCCTGTGACACTGGGGGATTGACAGCACAACTATTCTTT. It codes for CACDTGGLTAQLFF.

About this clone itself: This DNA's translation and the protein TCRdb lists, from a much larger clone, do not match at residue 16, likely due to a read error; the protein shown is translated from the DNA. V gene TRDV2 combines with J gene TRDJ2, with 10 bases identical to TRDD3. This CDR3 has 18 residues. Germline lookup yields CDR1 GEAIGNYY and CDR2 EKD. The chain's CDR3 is CACDTGGGIRALTAQPFF. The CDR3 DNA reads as TGTGCCTGTGACACCGGCGGGGGGATACGCGCTTTGACAGCACAACCCTTCTTT.

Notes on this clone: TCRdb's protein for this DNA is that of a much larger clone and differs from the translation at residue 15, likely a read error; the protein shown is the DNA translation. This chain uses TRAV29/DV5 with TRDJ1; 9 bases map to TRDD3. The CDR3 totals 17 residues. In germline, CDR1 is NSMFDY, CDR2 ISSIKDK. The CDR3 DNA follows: TGTGCAGCAAGCGCGGGGATACGAAACGGGTACACCGATAAACCCATCTTT. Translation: CAASAGIRNGYTDKPIF.

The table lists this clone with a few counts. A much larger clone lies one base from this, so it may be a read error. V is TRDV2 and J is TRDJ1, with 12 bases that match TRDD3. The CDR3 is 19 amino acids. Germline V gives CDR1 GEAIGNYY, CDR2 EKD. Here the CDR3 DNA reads TGTGCCTGTGGCACCGATTCTACTGGGGGATACTCCTACACCGATAAACTCATCTTT. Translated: CACGTDSTGGYSYTDKLIF.